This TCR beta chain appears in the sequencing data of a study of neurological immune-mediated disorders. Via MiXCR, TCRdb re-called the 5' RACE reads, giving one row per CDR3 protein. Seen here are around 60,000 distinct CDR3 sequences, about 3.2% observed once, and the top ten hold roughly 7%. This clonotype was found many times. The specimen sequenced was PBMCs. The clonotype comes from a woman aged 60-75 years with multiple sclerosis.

The CDR3 spells CASSHGTSRLGEQFF. CDR3 nucleotide sequence: TGTGCCAGCAGCCACGGGACTAGCCGTCTGGGTGAGCAGTTCTTC. The rearrangement joins TRBV3-1 to TRBJ2-1; TRBD2 aligns across 9 bases. The CDR3 is 15 residues long. CDR1 is LGHDT, CDR2 YNNKEL, per germline (reference sequence). Unmatched junction bases numbered 9, after V lost 3 bases and J lost 9 bases.